Shown below are 5 T cell receptor beta chains from a single sample sequenced in a study of cytomegalovirus exposure and HLA in healthy donors (TCRdb year 2017). Libraries came from the immunoSEQ multiplex PCR assay. For the multiplex PCR, a mixture combining 60 forward primers for TCR Vbeta segments and 13 reverse primers for TCR Jbeta segments was used. TCRdb provides this immuneACCESS table in a form limited to in-frame rearrangements. Some clones are lacking; in checked studies, under half of them reflect an unresolved V gene, and why the rest are absent is not known. Recorded for this sample are more than 75,000 clones; more than 70% of them occurred a single time. The top ten constitute 3.8% of the sample. The sample was PBMCs. The receptors originated from a woman aged 35 to 49 in good health and CMV-seronegative.

The chain links TRBV4-2 to TRBJ1-1, with D perhaps matching TRBD1 (5 bases). V gave up 4 bases and J gave up 4 bases, with 16 bases separating them. The length of the CDR3 is 15 residues. CDR1 and CDR2 (germline): LGHNA, YNFKEQ. CDR3 in amino acids: CASSLPRGTGTEAFF. The CDR3 nucleotides are TGTGCCAGCAGCCTCCCGCGGGGCACGGGCACTGAAGCTTTCTTT.

Here the CDR3 DNA reads TGTGCCAGCAGTCCACAGGGGAAGGCTGAAAAACTGTTTTTT. Protein sequence: CASSPQGKAEKLFF. The genes are TRBV7-8 and TRBJ1-4; 7 bases fit TRBD1. V shed 6 bases, J shed 7 bases, and the junction held 8 bases outside the gene matches. Germline V gene lookup returns CDR1 SGHVS and CDR2 FQNEAQ. This CDR3 region has 14 residues.

In DNA, the CDR3 is TGTGCCAGTAGTATAGGGGGACACCGCTACGAGCAGTACTTC. It encodes CASSIGGHRYEQYF. This sequence joins TRBV19 and TRBJ2-7; the D gene is possibly TRBD1 (6 bases). CDR1 is LNHDA and CDR2 is SQIVND in the germline V gene (reference sequence). The CDR3 has 14 residues. Trimming left V 1 base short and J 3 bases short, with 10 bases between.

The CDR3 DNA is TGTGCCAGCAGCTTAGTTAGCTCCTATAATTCACCCCTCCACTTT. Translation: CASSLVSSYNSPLHF. The chain uses TRBV11-2 and TRBJ1-6; D is unresolved. This CDR3 spans 15 amino acids. The germline V gene has CDR1 SGHAT and CDR2 FQNNGV. Trimming removed 1 base from V and 0 bases from J, with 4 bases in between.

V and J are TRBV27 and TRBJ2-4; maybe TRBD2 (7 bases). CDR3 size: 16 residues. The V end was cut by 2 bases, the J end by 7 bases, with 18 bases between. The germline V gene has CDR1 MNHEY and CDR2 SMNVEV (reference sequence). In DNA, the CDR3 is TGTGCCAGCAGTTTAAGCGGGACACCCCGGGGGAACATTCAGTACTTC. Translation: CASSLSGTPRGNIQYF.